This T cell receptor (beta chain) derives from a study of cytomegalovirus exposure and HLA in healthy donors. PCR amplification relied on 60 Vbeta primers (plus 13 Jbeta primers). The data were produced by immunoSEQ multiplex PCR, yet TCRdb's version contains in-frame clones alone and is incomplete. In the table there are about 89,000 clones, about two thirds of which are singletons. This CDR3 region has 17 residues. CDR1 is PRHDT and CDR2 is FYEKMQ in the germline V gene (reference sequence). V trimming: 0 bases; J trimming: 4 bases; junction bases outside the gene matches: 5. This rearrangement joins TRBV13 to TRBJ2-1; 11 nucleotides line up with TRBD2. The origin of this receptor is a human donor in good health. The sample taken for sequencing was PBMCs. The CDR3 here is CASSLGPTSGGYNEQFF. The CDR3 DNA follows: TGTGCCAGCAGCTTAGGGCCAACTAGCGGGGGTTACAATGAGCAGTTCTTC.